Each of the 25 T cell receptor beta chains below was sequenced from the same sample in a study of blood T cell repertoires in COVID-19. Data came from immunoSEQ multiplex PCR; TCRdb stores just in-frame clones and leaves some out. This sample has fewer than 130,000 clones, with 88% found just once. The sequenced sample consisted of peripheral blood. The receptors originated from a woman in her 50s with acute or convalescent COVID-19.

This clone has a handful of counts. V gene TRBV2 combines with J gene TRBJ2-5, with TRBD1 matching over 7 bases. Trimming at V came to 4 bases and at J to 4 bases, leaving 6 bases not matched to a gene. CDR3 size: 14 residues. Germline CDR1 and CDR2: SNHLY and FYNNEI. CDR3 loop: CASSANRGRETQYF. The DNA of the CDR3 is TGTGCCAGCAGTGCCAACAGGGGTCGAGAGACCCAGTACTTC.

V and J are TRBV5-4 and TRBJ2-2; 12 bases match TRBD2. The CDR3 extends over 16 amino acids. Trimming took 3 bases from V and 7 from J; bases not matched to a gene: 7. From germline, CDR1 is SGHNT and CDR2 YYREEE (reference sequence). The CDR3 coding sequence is TGTGCCAGCAGCTCCAGACTAGCGGGAGTGGTCGGGGAGCTGTTTTTT. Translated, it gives CASSSRLAGVVGELFF.

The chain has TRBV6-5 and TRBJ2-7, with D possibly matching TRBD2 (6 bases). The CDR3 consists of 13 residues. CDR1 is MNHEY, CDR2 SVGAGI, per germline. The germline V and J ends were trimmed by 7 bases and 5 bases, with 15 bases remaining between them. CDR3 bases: TGTGCCAGCATACAGACGGCGGGGCACGAGCAGTACTTC. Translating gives CASIQTAGHEQYF.

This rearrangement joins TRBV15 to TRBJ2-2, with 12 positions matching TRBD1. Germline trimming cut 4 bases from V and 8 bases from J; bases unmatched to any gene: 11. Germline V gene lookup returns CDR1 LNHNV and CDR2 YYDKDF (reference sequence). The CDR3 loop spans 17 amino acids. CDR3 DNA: TGTGCCACCAGCAAAGGGTGGGACAGGGGGCTAGGAGGGGAGCTGTTTTTT. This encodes CATSKGWDRGLGGELFF.

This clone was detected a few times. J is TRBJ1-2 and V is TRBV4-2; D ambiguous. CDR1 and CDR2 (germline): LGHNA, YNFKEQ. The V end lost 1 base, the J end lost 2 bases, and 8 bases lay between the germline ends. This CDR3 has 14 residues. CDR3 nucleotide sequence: TGTGCCAGCAGCCAAGTCACGGAGAACTATGGCTACACCTTC. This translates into CASSQVTENYGYTF.

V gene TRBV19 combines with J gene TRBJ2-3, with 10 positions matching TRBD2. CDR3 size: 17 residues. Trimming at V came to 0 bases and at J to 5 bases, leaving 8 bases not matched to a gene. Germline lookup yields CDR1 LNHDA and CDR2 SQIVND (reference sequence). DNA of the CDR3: TGTGCCAGTAGTATAGATCTGGCTAGCGGGAGAGGAGATACGCAGTATTTT. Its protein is CASSIDLASGRGDTQYF.

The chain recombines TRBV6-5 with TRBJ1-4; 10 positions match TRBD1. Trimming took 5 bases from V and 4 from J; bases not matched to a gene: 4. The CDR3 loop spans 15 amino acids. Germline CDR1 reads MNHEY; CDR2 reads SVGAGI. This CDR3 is CASSMTGGSNEKLFF. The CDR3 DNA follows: TGTGCCAGCAGTATGACAGGGGGCAGTAATGAAAAACTGTTTTTT.

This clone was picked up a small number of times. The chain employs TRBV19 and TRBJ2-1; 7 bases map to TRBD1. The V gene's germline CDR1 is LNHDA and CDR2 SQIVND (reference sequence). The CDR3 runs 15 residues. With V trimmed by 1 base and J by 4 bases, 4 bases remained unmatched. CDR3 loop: CASSIGGTVYNEQFF. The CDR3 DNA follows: TGTGCCAGTAGTATAGGGGGGACAGTATACAATGAGCAGTTCTTC.

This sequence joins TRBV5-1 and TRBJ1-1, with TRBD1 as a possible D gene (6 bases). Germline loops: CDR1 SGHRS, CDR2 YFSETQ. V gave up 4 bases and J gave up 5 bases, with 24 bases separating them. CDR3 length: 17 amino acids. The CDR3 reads CASSPPRGLGAVTEAFF. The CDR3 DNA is TGCGCCAGCAGCCCGCCGAGGGGTCTGGGGGCCGTGACTGAAGCTTTCTTT.

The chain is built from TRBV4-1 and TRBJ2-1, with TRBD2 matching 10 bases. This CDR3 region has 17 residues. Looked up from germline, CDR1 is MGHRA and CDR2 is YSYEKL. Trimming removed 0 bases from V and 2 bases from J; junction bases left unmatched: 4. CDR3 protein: CASSQDPAGGPYNEQFF. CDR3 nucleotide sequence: TGCGCCAGCAGCCAAGACCCAGCGGGAGGGCCCTACAATGAGCAGTTCTTC.

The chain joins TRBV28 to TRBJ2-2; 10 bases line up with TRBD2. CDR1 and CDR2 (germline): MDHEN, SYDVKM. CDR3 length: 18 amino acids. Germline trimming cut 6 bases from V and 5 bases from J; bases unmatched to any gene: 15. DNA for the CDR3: TGTGCCAGCAGCGCCCGGTGGAGCGGGAGGGCCGGAACCGGGGAGCTGTTTTTT. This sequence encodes CASSARWSGRAGTGELFF.

The CDR3 reads CASRAGGPYNEQFF. The CDR3 coding sequence is TGTGCCAGTAGGGCGGGAGGACCCTACAATGAGCAGTTCTTC. V gene TRBV19 combines with J gene TRBJ2-1; 8 positions agree with TRBD2. J gave up 2 bases and V 6 bases, and 3 bases lay outside the gene matches. The CDR3 covers 14 residues. Germline V gene lookup returns CDR1 LNHDA and CDR2 SQIVND (reference sequence).

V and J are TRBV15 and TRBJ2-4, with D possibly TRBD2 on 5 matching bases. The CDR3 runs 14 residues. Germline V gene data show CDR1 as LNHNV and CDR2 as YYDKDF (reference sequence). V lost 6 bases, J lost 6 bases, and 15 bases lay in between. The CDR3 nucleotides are TGTGCCACCAGTATCCCTGGAGAGGGAAACATTCAGTACTTC. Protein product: CATSIPGEGNIQYF.

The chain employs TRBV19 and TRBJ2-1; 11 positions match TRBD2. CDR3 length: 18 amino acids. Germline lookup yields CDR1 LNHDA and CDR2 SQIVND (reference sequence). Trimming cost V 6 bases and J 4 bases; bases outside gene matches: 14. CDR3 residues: CASRITFLTSGTYNEQFF. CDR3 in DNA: TGTGCCAGTAGGATAACCTTCTTGACTAGCGGGACTTACAATGAGCAGTTCTTC.

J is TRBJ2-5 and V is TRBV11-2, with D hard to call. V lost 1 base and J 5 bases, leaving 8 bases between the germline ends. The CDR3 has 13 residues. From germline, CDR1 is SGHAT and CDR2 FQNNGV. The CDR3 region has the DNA TGTGCCAGCAGCTTAGGACATATTGAGACCCAGTACTTC. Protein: CASSLGHIETQYF.

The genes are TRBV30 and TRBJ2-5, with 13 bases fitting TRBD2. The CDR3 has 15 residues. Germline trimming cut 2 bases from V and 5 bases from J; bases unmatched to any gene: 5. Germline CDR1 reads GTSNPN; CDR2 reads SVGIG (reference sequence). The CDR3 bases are TGTGCCTGGAGTACGACTAGCGGGAGGAAGGAGACCCAGTACTTC. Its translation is CAWSTTSGRKETQYF.

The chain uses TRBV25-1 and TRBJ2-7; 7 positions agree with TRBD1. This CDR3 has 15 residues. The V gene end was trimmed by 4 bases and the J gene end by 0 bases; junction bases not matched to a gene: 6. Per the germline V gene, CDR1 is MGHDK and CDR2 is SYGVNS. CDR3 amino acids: CASSVQGVGSYEQYF. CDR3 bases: TGTGCCAGCAGTGTGCAGGGGGTAGGCTCCTACGAGCAGTACTTC.

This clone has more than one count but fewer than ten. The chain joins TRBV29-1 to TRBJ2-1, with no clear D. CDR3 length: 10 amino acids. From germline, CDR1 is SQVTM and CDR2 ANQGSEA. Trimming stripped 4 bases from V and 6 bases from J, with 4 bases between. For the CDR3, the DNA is TGCAGCGTTGTTCGCAATGAGCAGTTCTTC. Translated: CSVVRNEQFF.

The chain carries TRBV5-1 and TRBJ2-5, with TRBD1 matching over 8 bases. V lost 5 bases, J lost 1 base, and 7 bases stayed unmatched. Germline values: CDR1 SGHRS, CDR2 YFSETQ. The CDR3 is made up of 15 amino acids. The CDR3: CASRLIGQGQETQYF. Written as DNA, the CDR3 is TGCGCCAGCAGATTAATAGGACAGGGCCAAGAGACCCAGTACTTC.

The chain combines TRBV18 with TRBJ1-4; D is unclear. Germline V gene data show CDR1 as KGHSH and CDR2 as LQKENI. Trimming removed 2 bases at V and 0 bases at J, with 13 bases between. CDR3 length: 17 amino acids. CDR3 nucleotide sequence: TGTGCCAGCTCACCAAGCACAGCCTCTGCAACTAATGAAAAACTGTTTTTT. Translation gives CASSPSTASATNEKLFF.

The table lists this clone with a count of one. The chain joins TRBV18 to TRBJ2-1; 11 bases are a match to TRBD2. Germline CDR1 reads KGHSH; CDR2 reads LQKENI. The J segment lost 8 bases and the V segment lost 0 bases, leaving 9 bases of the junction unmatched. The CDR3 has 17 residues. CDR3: CASSPPVLAGGPYEQFF. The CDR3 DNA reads TGTGCCAGCTCACCACCAGTCTTAGCGGGAGGGCCCTATGAGCAGTTCTTC.

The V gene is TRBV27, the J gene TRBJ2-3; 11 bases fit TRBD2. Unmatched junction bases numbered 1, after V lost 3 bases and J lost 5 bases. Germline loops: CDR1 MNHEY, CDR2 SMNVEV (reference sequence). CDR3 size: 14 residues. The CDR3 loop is CASSLTSGIDTQYF. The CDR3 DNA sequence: TGTGCCAGCAGTTTGACTAGCGGGATAGATACGCAGTATTTT.

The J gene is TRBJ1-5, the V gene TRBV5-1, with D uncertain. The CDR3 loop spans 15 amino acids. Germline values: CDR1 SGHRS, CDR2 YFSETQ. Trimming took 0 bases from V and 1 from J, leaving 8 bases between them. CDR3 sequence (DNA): TGCGCCAGCAGCTTGGCCCCGCAGAGCAATCAGCCCCAGCATTTT. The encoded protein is CASSLAPQSNQPQHF.

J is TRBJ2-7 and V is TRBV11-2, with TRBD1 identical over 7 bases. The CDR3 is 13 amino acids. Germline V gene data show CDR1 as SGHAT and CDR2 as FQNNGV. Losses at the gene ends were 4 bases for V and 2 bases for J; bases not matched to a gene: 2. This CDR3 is CASSSDRAYEQYF. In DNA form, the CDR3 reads TGTGCCAGCAGCTCCGACAGGGCCTACGAGCAGTACTTC.

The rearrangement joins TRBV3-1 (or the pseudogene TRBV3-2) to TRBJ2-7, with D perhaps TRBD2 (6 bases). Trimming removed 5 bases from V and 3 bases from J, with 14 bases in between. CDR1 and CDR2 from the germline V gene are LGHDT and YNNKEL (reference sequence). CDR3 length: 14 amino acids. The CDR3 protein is CASSGTDGGYEQYF. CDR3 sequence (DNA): TGTGCCAGCAGCGGAACAGACGGGGGCTACGAGCAGTACTTC.